The 21 T cell receptor beta chains given below trace back to one sample, sequenced in a study of cytomegalovirus exposure and HLA in healthy donors. A multiplex PCR was run with 60 Vbeta primers and 13 Jbeta primers. Clones were read by immunoSEQ multiplex PCR, and TCRdb kept only the in-frame ones, dropping some. The sample has 140,000 to 150,000 clones, around 82% seen once. The specimen was PBMCs. These receptors were obtained from a woman between 18 and 29 years old in good health and CMV-seropositive.

This rearrangement joins TRBV28 to TRBJ1-2; D is unclear. Trimming removed 6 bases at V and 4 bases at J, with 12 bases between. This CDR3 contains 13 residues. Germline V gene data show CDR1 as MDHEN and CDR2 as SYDVKM. The CDR3 DNA sequence: TGTGCCAGCAGACCCACAGCGGCCTATGGCTACACCTTC. Translating gives CASRPTAAYGYTF.

The V call is TRBV15, the J call TRBJ2-7; no clear D gene. Trimming pared 0 bases from V and 0 bases from J, leaving 12 bases between. The CDR3 length is 16 residues. CDR1 and CDR2 from the germline V gene are LNHNV and YYDKDF (reference sequence). The CDR3 sequence: CATSRDLPGASYEQYF. As DNA, the CDR3 is TGTGCCACCAGCAGAGATCTCCCCGGTGCCTCCTACGAGCAGTACTTC.

The chain has TRBV7-9 and TRBJ2-7; D remains unclear. Germline CDR1 reads SEHNR; CDR2 reads FQNEAQ (reference sequence). The CDR3 is 14 amino acids. Trimming removed 3 bases at V and 3 bases at J, with 12 bases between. Written as DNA, the CDR3 is TGTGCCAGCAGCTTCGAACTGAACCGCTACGAGCAGTACTTC. Residues: CASSFELNRYEQYF.

The genes are TRBV6-1 and TRBJ1-2; a weak D match, TRBD1 (6 bases). In germline, CDR1 is MNHNS, CDR2 SASEGT. This CDR3 is 14 amino acids long. Trimming removed 3 bases at V and 3 bases at J, with 11 bases between. For the CDR3, the DNA is TGTGCCAGCAGTGAGTCAGGGGAACACTATGGCTACACCTTC. Encoded protein: CASSESGEHYGYTF.

The rearrangement joins TRBV4-1 to TRBJ2-6; D gene unclear. CDR3 length equals 14 residues. Germline CDR1 and CDR2: MGHRA and YSYEKL. V was clipped by 3 bases and J by 0 bases, with 3 bases between them. The chain's CDR3 is CASSHRSGANVLTF. The CDR3 nucleotides are TGCGCCAGCAGCCACCGCTCTGGGGCCAACGTCCTGACTTTC.

This chain uses TRBV7-2 with TRBJ2-5; D is uncertain. CDR1 SGHTA and CDR2 FQGNSA come from the germline V gene. V dropped 2 bases and J dropped 1 base, with 8 bases sitting between them. The CDR3 totals 14 residues. The CDR3 region has the DNA TGTGCCAGCAGCTTATCATTCAGCCAAGAGACCCAGTACTTC. This translates into CASSLSFSQETQYF.

The genes are TRBV5-4 and TRBJ2-5; 7 bases line up with TRBD2. The CDR3 contains 16 residues. In germline, CDR1 is SGHNT, CDR2 YYREEE (reference sequence). V was pared by 0 bases and J by 5 bases, with 10 bases of the junction left unmatched. CDR3 region: CASSLAGGGGGETQYF. The CDR3 DNA follows: TGTGCCAGCAGCTTGGCTGGCGGGGGAGGCGGCGAGACCCAGTACTTC.

The chain has TRBV4-1 and TRBJ2-2; TRBD2 matches 8 bases. CDR3 length equals 16 residues. Germline CDR1 reads MGHRA; CDR2 reads YSYEKL. V was clipped by 1 base and J by 5 bases; unmatched bases: 6. The CDR3 DNA reads TGCGCCAGCAGCCAAGGGAGCGGGGGCGGGACCGGGGAGCTGTTTTTT. Protein: CASSQGSGGGTGELFF.

This chain connects TRBV5-5 to TRBJ1-2; the D is unclear. V lost 0 bases to trimming and J lost 8 bases, with 11 bases between them. This CDR3 contains 13 residues. The germline V gene encodes CDR1 SGHKS and CDR2 YYEKEE (reference sequence). The CDR3 coding sequence is TGTGCCAGCAGCTTGGACAGCCTGCTGGGCTACACCTTC. Protein product: CASSLDSLLGYTF.

The chain carries TRBV5-1 and TRBJ2-6, with 9 nucleotides matching TRBD1. The J segment lost 0 bases and the V segment lost 4 bases, leaving 11 bases of the junction unmatched. Germline loops: CDR1 SGHRS, CDR2 YFSETQ. The CDR3 totals 19 residues. The CDR3 DNA follows: TGCGCCAGCAGCCGACACGCGGGACAGGGTAACTCTGGGGCCAACGTCCTGACTTTC. It translates to CASSRHAGQGNSGANVLTF.

The chain joins TRBV6-4 to TRBJ1-1; 10 bases match TRBD1. CDR3 length: 16 residues. J gave up 1 base and V 6 bases, and 8 bases lay outside the gene matches. Germline CDR1 and CDR2: MRHNA and SNTAGT. CDR3 DNA sequence: TGTGCCAGCAGGAAGACAGGGGGCAGCAAGAACACTGAAGCTTTCTTT. It specifies CASRKTGGSKNTEAFF.

The chain has TRBV23-1 and TRBJ1-2; the D gene is possibly TRBD1 (5 bases). TRBV23-1 is noted as an ORF with a role that remains uncertain. CDR3 length equals 13 residues. V dropped 9 bases and J dropped 4 bases, with 15 bases sitting between them. CDR3 sequence: CARVSQAIYGYTF. Written as DNA, the CDR3 is TGCGCCAGAGTTTCACAGGCGATCTATGGCTACACCTTC.

The chain combines TRBV7-6 with TRBJ1-2, with 9 bases matching TRBD1. The CDR3 covers 15 residues. V was clipped by 5 bases and J by 4 bases; unmatched bases: 8. Germline V lookup: CDR1 SGHVS, CDR2 FNYEAQ. The CDR3 DNA follows: TGTGCCAGCAGCCCGAGGACAGGGGCCCTCTATGGCTACACCTTC. Protein sequence: CASSPRTGALYGYTF. Filled out from reference TRBV7-6 and TRBJ1-2, the complete variable domain reads GAGVSQSPRYKVTKRGQDVALRCDPISGHVSLYWYRQALGQGPEFLTYFNYEAQQDKSGLPNDRFSAERPEGSISTLTIQRTEQRDSAMYRCASSPRTGALYGYTFGSGTRLTVV.

The chain uses TRBV5-1 and TRBJ2-3; 16 nucleotides match TRBD2. V gave up 4 bases and J gave up 3 bases; unmatched junction bases: 14. The CDR3 sequence is 20 residues long. In germline, CDR1 is SGHRS, CDR2 YFSETQ. CDR3 DNA: TGCGCCAGCAGCCGCCTCCGTCCCGGGACTAGCGGGGGGGTTACAGATACGCAGTATTTT. Amino acid sequence: CASSRLRPGTSGGVTDTQYF.

This clone turned up a few times. V usage is TRBV5-1 and J usage is TRBJ1-6, with D possibly TRBD1 on 5 matching bases. From germline, CDR1 is SGHRS and CDR2 YFSETQ. Between the trimmed V and J ends, which lost 2 bases and 10 bases, there was a span of 16 bases. The CDR3 has 15 amino acids. The CDR3 nucleotides are TGCGCCAGCAGCTTAGACCAGGGAACCAAGTCACCCCTCCACTTT. It is translated as CASSLDQGTKSPLHF.

The CDR3 loop reads CSAHRLAGAHDNEQFF. CDR3 DNA: TGCAGCGCCCATCGACTAGCGGGGGCCCACGACAATGAGCAGTTCTTC. The V and J genes are TRBV29-1 and TRBJ2-1; 12 positions agree with TRBD2. Germline CDR1 SQVTM, CDR2 ANQGSEA. CDR3 length: 16 amino acids. V gave up 7 bases and J gave up 5 bases; unmatched junction bases: 12.

The chain links TRBV27 to TRBJ1-2; 9 nucleotides match TRBD1. Per germline, CDR1 MNHEY and CDR2 SMNVEV (reference sequence). V gave up 6 bases and J gave up 10 bases; unmatched junction bases: 12. There are 14 residues in the CDR3. The CDR3 is CASRVTQGAKVYTF. In nucleotides, the CDR3 is TGTGCCAGCAGGGTGACACAGGGGGCTAAGGTCTACACCTTC.

This chain uses TRBV7-6 with TRBJ1-5; maybe TRBD1 (5 bases). Trimming cost V 5 bases and J 0 bases, with 11 bases left between them. Germline V lookup: CDR1 SGHVS, CDR2 FNYEAQ. The CDR3 is made up of 15 amino acids. The CDR3 bases are TGTGCCAGCAGCCCCCGGGGGGATAGCAATCAGCCCCAGCATTTT. It translates to CASSPRGDSNQPQHF.

The V gene is TRBV5-1, the J gene TRBJ2-7; 9 nucleotides align to TRBD1. The CDR3 spans 15 residues. V was clipped by 3 bases and J by 3 bases; unmatched bases: 7. The germline V gene has CDR1 SGHRS and CDR2 YFSETQ. The CDR3 is CASSSRGQGNYEQYF. CDR3 in DNA: TGCGCCAGCAGCTCCAGGGGACAGGGAAACTACGAGCAGTACTTC.

The genes are TRBV19 and TRBJ2-1; 8 positions match TRBD1. The CDR3 extends over 18 amino acids. V dropped 2 bases and J dropped 9; count of bases not matched to a gene: 18. Germline V gives CDR1 LNHDA, CDR2 SQIVND (reference sequence). The CDR3 reads CASSIPRTGTWYGSEQFF. As DNA, the CDR3 is TGTGCCAGTAGTATACCACGGACAGGGACTTGGTACGGGAGTGAGCAGTTCTTC.

The CDR3 DNA reads as TGTGCCAGCAGCCCCAGGAGGGGGCTAATTTCACCCCTCCACTTT. This codes for CASSPRRGLISPLHF. The V and J genes are TRBV7-2 and TRBJ1-6; TRBD1 matches at 7 bases. The V gene end was trimmed by 5 bases and the J gene end by 9 bases; junction bases not matched to a gene: 10. Germline V gene sequence: CDR1 SGHTA, CDR2 FQGNSA. The CDR3 consists of 15 residues.